This T cell receptor (beta chain) was observed in a study of blood T cell repertoires in COVID-19. Germline CDR1 reads KGHSH; CDR2 reads LQKENI. There are 16 residues in the CDR3. Trimming removed 6 bases from V and 0 bases from J; junction bases left unmatched: 5. Assay: immunoSEQ multiplex PCR; the TCRdb copy retains only in-frame clones and omits some. The sample holds approximately 190,000 clones, 84% seen once. Sequencing was carried out using PBMCs or T cells enriched from blood (not recorded which). The V gene is TRBV18, the J gene TRBJ2-4, with 10 positions matching TRBD2. The sequence was collected from a woman in her 30s who had been exposed to COVID-19. CDR3 residues: CASSRTSGSAKNIQYF. CDR3 DNA: TGTGCCAGCTCTCGGACTAGCGGATCAGCCAAAAACATTCAGTACTTC.